These 28 T cell receptor beta chains originate from one sample sequenced in a study of T cells in localized non-small cell lung cancer. Assay used: immunoSEQ multiplex PCR; TCRdb lists only in-frame clones, some missing. The sample includes 23,000 or so clones, 80% to 85% of them seen just once. The sample consisted of PBMCs, taken before any cancer treatment. The origin of the receptors is a man between 40 and 69 years old with stage II lung adenocarcinoma.

The chain has TRBV15 and TRBJ2-5; 8 bases line up with TRBD2. The germline V gene encodes CDR1 LNHNV and CDR2 YYDKDF (reference sequence). J lost 7 bases, V lost 8 bases, and 9 bases had no gene match. The CDR3 is 13 residues long. The CDR3, as DNA: TGTGCCACCCATGGGCGGGGGGATCGGACCCAGTACTTC. As protein: CATHGRGDRTQYF.

The genes are TRBV11-2 and TRBJ1-5; tentative D call: TRBD1 (5 bases). The length of the CDR3 is 14 residues. V shed 5 bases and J shed 3 bases, with 11 bases lying between them. Germline values: CDR1 SGHAT, CDR2 FQNNGV. The CDR3 region is CASSAGVPNQPQHF. The CDR3, as DNA: TGTGCCAGCAGCGCGGGGGTTCCCAATCAGCCCCAGCATTTT.

The genes are TRBV5-4 and TRBJ2-3; perhaps TRBD2 as D (5 bases). The CDR3 runs 15 residues. Germline V lookup: CDR1 SGHNT, CDR2 YYREEE (reference sequence). V was trimmed by 0 bases and J by 4 bases, leaving 12 bases between them. CDR3 bases: TGTGCCAGCAGCTTGGAACTAGTATTTTCAGATACGCAGTATTTT. Protein: CASSLELVFSDTQYF.

As to this clone: Other DNA sequences of this sample code for an identical CDR3. The CDR3 protein is CASSARTVSNYGYTF. The CDR3 coding sequence is TGTGCCAGCAGTGCCCGGACAGTTTCTAACTATGGCTACACCTTC. This rearrangement joins TRBV6-1 to TRBJ1-2, with D possibly matching TRBD1 (6 bases). Trimming left V 4 bases short and J 0 bases short, with 12 bases between. CDR1 is MNHNS and CDR2 is SASEGT in the germline V gene. The CDR3 contains 15 residues.

This CDR3 reads CASSEGSSYNSPLHF. DNA of the CDR3: TGTGCCAGCAGTGAAGGCAGCTCCTATAATTCACCCCTCCACTTT. This sequence joins TRBV25-1 and TRBJ1-6; no firm D call. Germline V gives CDR1 MGHDK, CDR2 SYGVNS. V was pared by 2 bases and J by 0 bases, with 5 bases between. The CDR3 has 15 amino acids.

The DNA of the CDR3 is TGTGCCAGCAGTGAAGCCTCAGGGGGCGGCACTGAAGCTTTCTTT. It translates to CASSEASGGGTEAFF. The rearrangement uses TRBV6-1 and TRBJ1-1; 8 nucleotides align to TRBD1. The CDR3 covers 15 residues. The germline CDR1 and CDR2 sequences are MNHNS and SASEGT. The V and J ends lost 0 bases and 4 bases, in that order; junction bases with no gene match: 4.

This clone was seen just once. CDR3 amino acids: CASSPLGRDGTQYF. As DNA, the CDR3 is TGTGCCAGCAGTCCCCTTGGCAGGGATGGGACCCAGTACTTC. The V gene is TRBV27, the J gene TRBJ2-5; maybe TRBD1 (5 bases). Trimming pared 5 bases from V and 7 bases from J, leaving 17 bases between. This CDR3 is 14 amino acids long. Germline CDR1 is MNHEY and CDR2 is SMNVEV (reference sequence).

This chain links TRBV5-4 with TRBJ2-1; 11 bases fit TRBD2. Unmatched junction bases numbered 7, after V lost 4 bases and J lost 4 bases. The CDR3 is made up of 16 amino acids. The germline V gene has CDR1 SGHNT and CDR2 YYREEE (reference sequence). The CDR3 sequence is CASSPGLAGLYNEQFF. In DNA form, the CDR3 reads TGTGCCAGCAGCCCCGGACTAGCGGGTCTATACAATGAGCAGTTCTTC.

This clone was counted a single time. The chain couples TRBV18 to TRBJ1-1; 7 bases line up with TRBD1. V was clipped by 2 bases and J by 5 bases; unmatched bases: 2. The CDR3 is 13 residues long. CDR1 and CDR2 (germline): KGHSH, LQKENI. CDR3 region: CASSPGGQTEAFF. In nucleotides, the CDR3 is TGTGCCAGCTCACCAGGGGGACAGACTGAAGCTTTCTTT.

The chain links TRBV9 to TRBJ1-6; 7 bases agree with TRBD1. This CDR3 is 14 amino acids long. V shed 3 bases and J 5 bases; nucleotides not matched to a gene: 2. Per the germline V gene, CDR1 is SGDLS and CDR2 is YYNGEE. The CDR3 loop is CASSATGDNSPLHF. CDR3 DNA sequence: TGTGCCAGCAGCGCAACAGGGGATAATTCACCCCTCCACTTT.

This rearrangement joins TRBV11-3 to TRBJ2-3, with D possibly being TRBD2 (5 bases). Trimming removed 3 bases from V and 6 bases from J, with 13 bases in between. The CDR3 has 14 residues. The germline gives CDR1 SGHNT, CDR2 YENEEA. The CDR3 region has the DNA TGTGCCAGCAGCTTTAGCAGCGGAGTGGATACGCAGTATTTT. Translated: CASSFSSGVDTQYF.

The chain links TRBV11-2 to TRBJ2-4; 8 nucleotides match TRBD2. The CDR3 loop spans 17 amino acids. The V and J ends lost 0 bases and 7 bases, in that order; junction bases with no gene match: 11. Germline loops: CDR1 SGHAT, CDR2 FQNNGV. The CDR3 here is CASSLDRAGATLNIQYF. The CDR3 coding sequence is TGTGCCAGCAGCTTAGATCGAGCGGGGGCGACCCTTAACATTCAGTACTTC.

J is TRBJ1-5 and V is TRBV9; D remains unclear. Per the germline V gene, CDR1 is SGDLS and CDR2 is YYNGEE. Deletions cut 10 bases from V and 7 bases from J, with 18 bases between. CDR3 length: 13 amino acids. The CDR3 protein is CASSVGIGQPQHF. CDR3 nucleotide sequence: TGTGCCTCCAGCGTAGGGATCGGACAGCCCCAGCATTTT.

Only one count was recorded for this clone. The chain links TRBV19 to TRBJ2-6, with D hard to call. V shed 3 bases and J shed 1 base, with 7 bases lying between them. Germline lookup yields CDR1 LNHDA and CDR2 SQIVND (reference sequence). The CDR3 loop spans 15 amino acids. CDR3 amino acids: CASSIGRSGANVLTF. The CDR3 coding sequence is TGTGCCAGTAGTATTGGACGTTCTGGGGCCAACGTCCTGACTTTC.

V usage is TRBV11-2 and J usage is TRBJ2-3; D gene unclear. Trimming stripped 2 bases from V and 1 base from J, with 10 bases between. Germline V lookup: CDR1 SGHAT, CDR2 FQNNGV. This CDR3 comprises 15 residues. The chain's CDR3 is CASSLLGWGTDTQYF. CDR3 DNA sequence: TGTGCCAGCAGCTTACTAGGGTGGGGCACAGATACGCAGTATTTT.

The chain couples TRBV5-5 to TRBJ2-1; 8 nucleotides agree with TRBD2. The CDR3 extends over 15 amino acids. Unmatched junction bases numbered 5, after V lost 0 bases and J lost 6 bases. CDR1 is SGHKS, CDR2 YYEKEE, per germline (reference sequence). CDR3 DNA: TGTGCCAGCAGCTTGGAGGGACTAGAGTTCAATGAGCAGTTCTTC. This gives the protein CASSLEGLEFNEQFF.

V is TRBV27 and J is TRBJ1-1; no clear D. The CDR3 covers 12 residues. The V gene lost 3 bases and the J gene lost 4 bases, with 6 bases spanning the gap. The V gene's germline CDR1 is MNHEY and CDR2 SMNVEV (reference sequence). The CDR3 DNA is TGTGCCAGCAGTTTTTTTGGCACTGAAGCTTTCTTT. Translating gives CASSFFGTEAFF.

The chain combines TRBV7-6 with TRBJ2-1; 10 bases are a match to TRBD2. V lost 1 base, J lost 4 bases, and 1 base stayed unmatched. The germline gives CDR1 SGHVS, CDR2 FNYEAQ. The CDR3 is 15 residues long. The CDR3 DNA is TGTGCCAGCAGCTTAGAACTAGCGGGGTACAATGAGCAGTTCTTC. Its translation is CASSLELAGYNEQFF.

CDR3 in DNA: TGTGCCGCATCGGATGTCTCCCCTTTCCAGCCCCAGCATTTT. Translating it yields CAASDVSPFQPQHF. The chain links TRBV6-5 to TRBJ1-5; the D is unclear. V was clipped by 11 bases and J by 7 bases, with 21 bases between them. Germline V lookup: CDR1 MNHEY, CDR2 SVGAGI. The CDR3 is made up of 14 amino acids.

The gene calls are TRBV7-6 and TRBJ1-2, with TRBD1 matching over 9 bases. This CDR3 comprises 14 residues. The germline V gene has CDR1 SGHVS and CDR2 FNYEAQ. V shed 5 bases and J 8 bases; nucleotides not matched to a gene: 9. The CDR3 protein is CASSLGTGLTGYTF. Written as DNA, the CDR3 is TGTGCCAGCAGCCTCGGGACAGGGTTAACGGGCTACACCTTC.

The V call is TRBV7-2, the J call TRBJ1-6; D not resolved. V lost 4 bases, J lost 5 bases, and 9 bases lay in between. CDR3 length equals 14 residues. From germline, CDR1 is SGHTA and CDR2 FQGNSA. The CDR3 protein is CASSSGIHNSPLHF. The CDR3 DNA reads TGTGCCAGCAGCTCCGGGATCCATAATTCACCCCTCCACTTT.

This chain's CDR3 is CASKGFGIGTYSNQPQHF. Here the CDR3 DNA reads TGTGCCAGTAAAGGATTCGGGATAGGGACGTATAGCAATCAGCCCCAGCATTTT. V and J are TRBV19 and TRBJ1-5; TRBD1 might be the D (5 bases). Germline V lookup: CDR1 LNHDA, CDR2 SQIVND (reference sequence). V lost 7 bases to trimming and J lost 0 bases, with 22 bases between them. The CDR3 extends over 18 amino acids. The complete variable domain, with remaining parts taken from reference TRBV19 and TRBJ1-5, reads DGGITQSPKYLFRKEGQNVTLSCEQNLNHDAMYWYRQDPGQGLRLIYYSQIVNDFQKGDIAEGYSVSREKKESFPLTVTSAQKNPTAFYLCASKGFGIGTYSNQPQHFGDGTRLSIL.

This clone was counted only a few times. The CDR3 loop reads CASAADRVNSPLHF. The CDR3 DNA follows: TGTGCCAGCGCCGCCGACAGGGTAAATTCACCCCTCCACTTT. This chain links TRBV7-6 with TRBJ1-6, with 7 bases matching TRBD1. V was pared by 8 bases and J by 7 bases, with 8 bases of the junction left unmatched. Germline CDR1 SGHVS, CDR2 FNYEAQ. The CDR3 spans 14 residues.

The J gene is TRBJ2-1, the V gene TRBV7-2; 10 bases are shared with TRBD2. CDR1 SGHTA and CDR2 FQGNSA come from the germline V gene. J gave up 4 bases and V 8 bases, and 8 bases lay outside the gene matches. There are 15 residues in the CDR3. The CDR3 nucleotides are TGTGCCAGCGCAGGAACTAGCGGGACTTACAATGAGCAGTTCTTC. As protein: CASAGTSGTYNEQFF.

This clone occurred once. The sample has other DNA sequences that encode this CDR3 too. CDR3 loop: CASSEGGRGSQPQHF. The CDR3 DNA reads as TGTGCCAGCAGTGAGGGTGGAAGGGGGAGTCAGCCCCAGCATTTT. The V gene is TRBV2, the J gene TRBJ1-5, with D possibly TRBD1 on 6 matching bases. Trimming left V 3 bases short and J 6 bases short, with 15 bases between. CDR1 and CDR2 (germline): SNHLY, FYNNEI. The CDR3 has 15 amino acids.

The rearrangement links TRBV1 to TRBJ1-1. TRBV1 is deemed a pseudogene. The CDR3 consists of 18 residues. The CDR3 coding sequence is TGCACCAGCAGCCAAGATGCCCGGGTGGGGAATCCGAACACTGAAGCTTTCTTT. This gives the protein CTSSQDARVGNPNTEAFF.

J is TRBJ2-7 and V is TRBV6-1; D is possibly TRBD1 (5 bases). The V gene lost 8 bases and the J gene lost 3 bases, with 14 bases spanning the gap. The germline V gene encodes CDR1 MNHNS and CDR2 SASEGT. The CDR3 is 13 residues long. The CDR3 sequence: CASGQGAYYEQYF. The CDR3 nucleotides are TGTGCCAGCGGGCAGGGTGCTTACTACGAGCAGTACTTC.

The gene calls are TRBV19 and TRBJ2-3; D is ambiguous. The CDR3 is 11 residues long. Trimming removed 7 bases at V and 5 bases at J, with 7 bases between. CDR1 and CDR2 from the germline V gene are LNHDA and SQIVND (reference sequence). The CDR3 sequence: CASTDEDTQYF. In nucleotides, the CDR3 is TGTGCCAGTACTGACGAAGATACGCAGTATTTT. Filled out from reference TRBV19 and TRBJ2-3, the complete variable domain reads DGGITQSPKYLFRKEGQNVTLSCEQNLNHDAMYWYRQDPGQGLRLIYYSQIVNDFQKGDIAEGYSVSREKKESFPLTVTSAQKNPTAFYLCASTDEDTQYFGPGTRLTVL.